This T cell receptor (beta chain) was retrieved from a study of blood T cell repertoires in COVID-19. The authors' processing: Reference gene primer amplification gave nucleated cell count estimates. Method: immunoSEQ multiplex PCR; TCRdb's copy keeps in-frame clones and lacks some. That table furnishes V, J and clone size, whereas the DNA furnished D and trimming. The sample shows 200,000 to 250,000 clones, 70% to 85% of them seen only once. The CDR3 covers 14 residues. V gave up 6 bases and J gave up 2 bases; unmatched junction bases: 7. From germline, CDR1 is SQVTM and CDR2 ANQGSEA. While infection was still active, Seattle patients were enrolled and then followed longitudinally.

J is TRBJ2-3 and V is TRBV29-1; 8 bases map to TRBD2. The clonotype was recovered from a woman older than 75 with COVID-19, enrolled during active disease. The sequencing input was peripheral blood. CDR3 region: CSVGGGTPTDTQYF. The CDR3 coding sequence is TGCAGCGTCGGCGGGGGGACTCCCACAGATACGCAGTATTTT.